The sample holds a few counts of the clone carrying this T cell receptor (beta chain). No antigen is known for it. CDR3 length: 16 amino acids. Trimming removed 2 bases from V and 3 bases from J, with 14 bases in between. Germline values: CDR1 MDHEN, CDR2 SYDVKM. The data were taken from a study of cytomegalovirus exposure and HLA in healthy donors. Study-wide results and limits: An Asian-associated ancestry cluster reportedly showed fewer N-insertions than the roughly 700-donor mean in a later analysis.

The PCR had 60 Vbeta and 13 Jbeta primers. The method was immunoSEQ multiplex PCR; TCRdb's version includes in-frame clones alone and lacks a portion of them. This sample has about 92,000 clones, with just under 70% found just once. This chain uses TRBV28 with TRBJ1-5; D may be TRBD1 (6 bases). Source material: PBMCs. The clonotype was recovered from a man aged 45-65 years in good health and CMV-seronegative. This CDR3 reads CASSLRQGMLNQPQHF. The CDR3 bases are TGTGCCAGCAGTTTACGGCAGGGGATGCTCAATCAGCCCCAGCATTTT.